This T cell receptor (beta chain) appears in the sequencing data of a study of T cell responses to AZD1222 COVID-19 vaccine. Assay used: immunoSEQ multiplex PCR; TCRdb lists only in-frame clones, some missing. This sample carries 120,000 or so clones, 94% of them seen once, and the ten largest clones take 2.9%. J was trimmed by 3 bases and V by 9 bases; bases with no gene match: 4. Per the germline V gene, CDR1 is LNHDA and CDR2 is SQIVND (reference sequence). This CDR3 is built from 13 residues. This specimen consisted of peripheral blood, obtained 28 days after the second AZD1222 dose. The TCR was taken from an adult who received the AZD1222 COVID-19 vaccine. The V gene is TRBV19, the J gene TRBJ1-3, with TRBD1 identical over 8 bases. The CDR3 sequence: CARRTGFGNTIYF. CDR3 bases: TGTGCCAGACGGACAGGGTTTGGAAACACCATATATTTT.